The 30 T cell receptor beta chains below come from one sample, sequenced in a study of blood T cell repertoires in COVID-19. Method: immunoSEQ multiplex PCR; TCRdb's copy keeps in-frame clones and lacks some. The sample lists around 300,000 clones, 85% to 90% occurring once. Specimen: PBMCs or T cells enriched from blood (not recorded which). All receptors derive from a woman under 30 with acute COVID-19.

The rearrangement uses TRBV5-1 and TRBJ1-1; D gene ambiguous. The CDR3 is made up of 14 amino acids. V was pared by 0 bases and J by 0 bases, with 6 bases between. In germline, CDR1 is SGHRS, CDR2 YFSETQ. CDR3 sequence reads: CASSLGHMNTEAFF. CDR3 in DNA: TGCGCCAGCAGCTTGGGACACATGAACACTGAAGCTTTCTTT.

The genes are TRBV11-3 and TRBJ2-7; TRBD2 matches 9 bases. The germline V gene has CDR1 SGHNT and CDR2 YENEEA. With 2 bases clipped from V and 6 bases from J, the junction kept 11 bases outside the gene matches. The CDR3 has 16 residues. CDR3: CASSLRFLAGPLEQYF. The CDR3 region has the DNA TGTGCCAGCAGCTTAAGGTTTCTAGCGGGACCCCTCGAGCAGTACTTC.

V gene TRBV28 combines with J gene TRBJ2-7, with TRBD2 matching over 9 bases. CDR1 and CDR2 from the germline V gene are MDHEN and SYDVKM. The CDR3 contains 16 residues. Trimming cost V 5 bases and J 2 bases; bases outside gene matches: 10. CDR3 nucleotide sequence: TGTGCCAGCAGTGCTCAAACTAGCGGGTGGACCTACGAGCAGTACTTC. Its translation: CASSAQTSGWTYEQYF.

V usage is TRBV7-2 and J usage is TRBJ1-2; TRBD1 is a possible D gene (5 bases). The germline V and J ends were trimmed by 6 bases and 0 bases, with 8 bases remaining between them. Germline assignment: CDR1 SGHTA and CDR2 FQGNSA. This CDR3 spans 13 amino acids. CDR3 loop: CASRDTANYGYTF. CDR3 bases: TGTGCCAGCAGGGACACAGCTAACTATGGCTACACCTTC.

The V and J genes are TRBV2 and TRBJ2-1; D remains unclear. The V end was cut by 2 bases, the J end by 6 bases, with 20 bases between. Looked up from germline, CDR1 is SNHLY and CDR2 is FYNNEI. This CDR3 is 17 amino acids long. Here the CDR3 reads CASSEKLVASRSNEQFF. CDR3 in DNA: TGTGCCAGCAGTGAAAAATTGGTCGCTAGTAGATCCAATGAGCAGTTCTTC.

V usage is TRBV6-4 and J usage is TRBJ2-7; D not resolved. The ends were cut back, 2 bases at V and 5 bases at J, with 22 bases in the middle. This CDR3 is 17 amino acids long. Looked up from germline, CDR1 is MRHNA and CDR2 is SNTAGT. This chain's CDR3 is CASSDNYSGLSFDEQYF. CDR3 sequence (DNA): TGTGCCAGCAGTGACAATTATTCAGGCCTCTCTTTCGACGAGCAGTACTTC.

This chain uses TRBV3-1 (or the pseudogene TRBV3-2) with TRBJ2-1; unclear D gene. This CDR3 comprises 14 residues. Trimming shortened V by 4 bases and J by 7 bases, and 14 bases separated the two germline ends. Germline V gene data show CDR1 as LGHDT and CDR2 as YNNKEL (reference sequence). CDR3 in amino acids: CASSLINTDNEQFF. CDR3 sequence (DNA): TGTGCCAGCAGCCTTATTAACACAGATAATGAGCAGTTCTTC.

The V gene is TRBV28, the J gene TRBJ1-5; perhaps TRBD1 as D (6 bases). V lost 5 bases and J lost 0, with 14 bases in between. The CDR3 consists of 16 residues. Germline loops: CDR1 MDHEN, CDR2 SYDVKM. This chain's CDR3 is CASSIGQSYSNQPQHF. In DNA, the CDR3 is TGTGCCAGCAGTATTGGACAGTCGTATAGCAATCAGCCCCAGCATTTT. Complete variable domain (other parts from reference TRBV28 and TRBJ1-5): DVKVTQSSRYLVKRTGEKVFLECVQDMDHENMFWYRQDPGLGLRLIYFSYDVKMKEKGDIPEGYSVSREKKERFSLILESASTNQTSMYLCASSIGQSYSNQPQHFGDGTRLSIL.

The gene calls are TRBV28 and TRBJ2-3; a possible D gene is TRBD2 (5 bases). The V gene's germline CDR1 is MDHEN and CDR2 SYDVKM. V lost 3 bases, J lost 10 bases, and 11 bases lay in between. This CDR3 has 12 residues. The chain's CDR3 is CASSLDGGAQYF. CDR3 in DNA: TGTGCCAGCAGTTTGGACGGAGGAGCGCAGTATTTT.

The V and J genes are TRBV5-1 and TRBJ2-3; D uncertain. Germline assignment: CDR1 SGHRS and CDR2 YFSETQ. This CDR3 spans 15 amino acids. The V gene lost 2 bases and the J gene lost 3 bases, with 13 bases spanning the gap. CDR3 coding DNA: TGCGCCAGCAGCTTTGGGCCCAGCATTACAGATACGCAGTATTTT. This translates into CASSFGPSITDTQYF.

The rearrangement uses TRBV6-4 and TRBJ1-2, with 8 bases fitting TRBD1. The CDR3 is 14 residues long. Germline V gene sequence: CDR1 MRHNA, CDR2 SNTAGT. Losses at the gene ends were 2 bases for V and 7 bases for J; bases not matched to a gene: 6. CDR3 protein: CASSDGDRLGGYTF. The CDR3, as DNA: TGTGCCAGCAGTGACGGGGACAGGCTTGGTGGCTACACCTTC.

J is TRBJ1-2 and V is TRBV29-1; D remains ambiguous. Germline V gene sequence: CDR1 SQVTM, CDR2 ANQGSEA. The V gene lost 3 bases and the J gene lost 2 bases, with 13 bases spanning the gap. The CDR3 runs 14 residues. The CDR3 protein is CSVDVPIANYGYTF. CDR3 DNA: TGCAGCGTTGATGTTCCGATAGCCAACTATGGCTACACCTTC.

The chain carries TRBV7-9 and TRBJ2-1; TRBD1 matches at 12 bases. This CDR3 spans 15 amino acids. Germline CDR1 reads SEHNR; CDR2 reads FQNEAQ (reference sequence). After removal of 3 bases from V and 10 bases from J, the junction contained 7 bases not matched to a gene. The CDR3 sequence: CASSFPGQGAFEQFF. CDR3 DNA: TGTGCCAGCAGCTTTCCGGGACAGGGGGCCTTCGAGCAGTTCTTC.

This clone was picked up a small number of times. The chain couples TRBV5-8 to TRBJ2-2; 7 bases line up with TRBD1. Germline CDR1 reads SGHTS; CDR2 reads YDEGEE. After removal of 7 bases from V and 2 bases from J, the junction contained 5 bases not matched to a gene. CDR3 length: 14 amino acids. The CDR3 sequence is CASDRAGNTGELFF. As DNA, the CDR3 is TGTGCCAGCGACAGGGCAGGTAACACCGGGGAGCTGTTTTTT.

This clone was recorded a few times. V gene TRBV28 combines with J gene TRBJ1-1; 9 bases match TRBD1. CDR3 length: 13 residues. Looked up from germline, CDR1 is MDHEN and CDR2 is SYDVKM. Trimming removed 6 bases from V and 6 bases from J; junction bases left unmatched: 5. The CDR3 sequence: CASSENRGPEAFF. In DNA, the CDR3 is TGTGCCAGCAGCGAGAACAGGGGGCCTGAAGCTTTCTTT.

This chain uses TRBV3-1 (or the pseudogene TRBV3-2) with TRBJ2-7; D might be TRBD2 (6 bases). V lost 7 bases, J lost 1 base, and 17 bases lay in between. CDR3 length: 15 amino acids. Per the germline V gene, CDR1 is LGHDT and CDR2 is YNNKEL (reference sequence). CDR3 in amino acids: CASTLRGTTSYEQYF. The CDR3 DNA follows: TGTGCCAGCACCCTCCGGGGGACCACTTCCTACGAGCAGTACTTC.

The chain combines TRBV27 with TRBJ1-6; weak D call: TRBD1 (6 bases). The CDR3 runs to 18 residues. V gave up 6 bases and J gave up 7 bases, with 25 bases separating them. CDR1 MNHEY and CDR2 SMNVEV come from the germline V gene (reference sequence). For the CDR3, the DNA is TGTGCCAGCAGGACCGACGGGACACCGGCCGGTGTGAATTCACCCCTCCACTTT. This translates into CASRTDGTPAGVNSPLHF.

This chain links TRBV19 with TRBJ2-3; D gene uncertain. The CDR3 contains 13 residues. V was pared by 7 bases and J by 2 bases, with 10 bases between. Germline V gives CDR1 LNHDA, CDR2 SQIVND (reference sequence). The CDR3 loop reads CASKRSNTDTQYF. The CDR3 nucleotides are TGTGCCAGTAAACGGAGCAACACAGATACGCAGTATTTT.

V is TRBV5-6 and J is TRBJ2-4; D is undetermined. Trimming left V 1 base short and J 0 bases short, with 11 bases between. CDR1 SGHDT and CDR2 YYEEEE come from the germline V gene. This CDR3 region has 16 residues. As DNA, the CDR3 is TGTGCCAGCAGCTTGTACGGCAGGCTAGCCAAAAACATTCAGTACTTC. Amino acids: CASSLYGRLAKNIQYF.

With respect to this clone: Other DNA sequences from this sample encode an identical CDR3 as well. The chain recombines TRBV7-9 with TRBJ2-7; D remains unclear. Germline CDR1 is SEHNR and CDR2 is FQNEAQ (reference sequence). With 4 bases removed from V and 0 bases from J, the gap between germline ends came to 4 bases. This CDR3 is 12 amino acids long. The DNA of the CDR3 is TGTGCCAGCAGCTCCTCCTCCTACGAGCAGTACTTC. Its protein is CASSSSSYEQYF. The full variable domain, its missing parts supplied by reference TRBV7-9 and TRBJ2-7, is DTGVSQNPRHKITKRGQNVTFRCDPISEHNRLYWYRQTLGQGPEFLTYFQNEAQLEKSRLLSDRFSAERPKGSFSTLEIQRTEQGDSAMYLCASSSSSYEQYFGPGTRLTVT.

The CDR3 sequence is CAISDGQGAGTEAFF. For the CDR3, the DNA is TGTGCCATCAGTGACGGACAGGGGGCGGGCACTGAAGCTTTCTTT. The chain links TRBV10-3 to TRBJ1-1, with 11 nucleotides matching TRBD1. Germline assignment: CDR1 ENHRY and CDR2 SYGVKD. The CDR3 is 15 residues long. V shed 3 bases and J 4 bases; nucleotides not matched to a gene: 4.

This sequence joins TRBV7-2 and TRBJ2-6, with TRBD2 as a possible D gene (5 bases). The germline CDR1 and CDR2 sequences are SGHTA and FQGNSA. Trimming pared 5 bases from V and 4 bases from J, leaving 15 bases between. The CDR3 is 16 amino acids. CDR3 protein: CASSLTGTDGANVLTF. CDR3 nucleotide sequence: TGTGCCAGCAGCCTCACGGGAACAGACGGGGCCAACGTCCTGACTTTC.

Here the CDR3 reads CASSRQGSGSWYNEQFF. CDR3 DNA: TGTGCCAGCAGCCGCCAGGGAAGCGGGAGTTGGTACAATGAGCAGTTCTTC. The J gene is TRBJ2-1, the V gene TRBV3-1 (or the pseudogene TRBV3-2); 8 bases agree with TRBD2. The CDR3 is made up of 17 amino acids. V dropped 4 bases and J dropped 4; count of bases not matched to a gene: 12. CDR1 is LGHDT and CDR2 is YNNKEL in the germline V gene (reference sequence).

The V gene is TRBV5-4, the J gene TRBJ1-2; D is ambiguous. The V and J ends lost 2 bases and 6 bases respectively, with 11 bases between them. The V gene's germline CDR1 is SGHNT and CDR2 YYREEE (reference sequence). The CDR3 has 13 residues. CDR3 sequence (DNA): TGTGCCAGCAGCTTCCCCGGGTTTGATGGCTACACCTTC. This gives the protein CASSFPGFDGYTF.

The DNA for the CDR3 is TGTGCCAGCAGGCGACTAGCGAGGGAGGACGAGCAGTACTTC. Translation: CASRRLAREDEQYF. The rearrangement uses TRBV2 and TRBJ2-7; 8 bases are shared with TRBD2. This CDR3 is built from 14 residues. The germline CDR1 and CDR2 sequences are SNHLY and FYNNEI. V was pared by 6 bases and J by 5 bases, with 9 bases of the junction left unmatched.

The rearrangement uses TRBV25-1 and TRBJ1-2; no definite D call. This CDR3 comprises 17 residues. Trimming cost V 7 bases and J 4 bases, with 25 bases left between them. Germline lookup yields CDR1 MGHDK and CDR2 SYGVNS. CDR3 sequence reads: CASTPSADDFAGYGYTF. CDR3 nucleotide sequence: TGTGCCAGCACCCCCTCGGCAGATGACTTTGCCGGCTATGGCTACACCTTC.

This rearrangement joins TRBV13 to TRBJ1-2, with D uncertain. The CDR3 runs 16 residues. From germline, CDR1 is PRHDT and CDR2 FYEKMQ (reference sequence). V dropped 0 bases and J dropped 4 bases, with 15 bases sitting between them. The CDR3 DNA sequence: TGTGCCAGCAGCTTAGGTAGAGGGCGTAGGGTCTATGGCTACACCTTC. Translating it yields CASSLGRGRRVYGYTF.

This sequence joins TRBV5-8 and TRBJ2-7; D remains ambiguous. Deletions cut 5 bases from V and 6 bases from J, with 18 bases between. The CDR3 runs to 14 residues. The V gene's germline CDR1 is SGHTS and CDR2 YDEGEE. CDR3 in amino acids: CASRIPSVFGEQYF. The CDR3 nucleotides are TGTGCCAGCAGGATACCGTCGGTTTTTGGCGAGCAGTACTTC. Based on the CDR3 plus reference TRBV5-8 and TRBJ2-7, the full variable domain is EAGVTQSPTHLIKTRGQQATLRCSPISGHTSVYWYQQALGLGLQFLLWYDEGEERNRGNFPPRFSGRQFPNYSSELNVNALELEDSALYLCASRIPSVFGEQYFGPGTRLTVT.

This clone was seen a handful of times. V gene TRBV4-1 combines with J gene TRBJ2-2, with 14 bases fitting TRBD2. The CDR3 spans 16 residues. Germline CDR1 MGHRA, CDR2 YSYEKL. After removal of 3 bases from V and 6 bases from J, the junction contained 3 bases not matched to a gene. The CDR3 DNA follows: TGCGCCAGCAGCCAGGGACTAGCGGGAGCCCCCGGGGAGCTGTTTTTT. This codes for CASSQGLAGAPGELFF.

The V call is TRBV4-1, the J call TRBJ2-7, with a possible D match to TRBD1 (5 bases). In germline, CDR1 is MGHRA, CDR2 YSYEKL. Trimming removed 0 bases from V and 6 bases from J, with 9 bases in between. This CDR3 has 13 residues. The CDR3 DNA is TGCGCCAGCAGCCAAGATCAGGGCAGCGAGCAGTACTTC. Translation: CASSQDQGSEQYF.